This T cell receptor (beta chain) was obtained from a study of blood T cell repertoires in COVID-19. As for the study in general: Material from acute and convalescent COVID-19 was sourced from the United States, Italy and Spain. T cells, B-cell-depleted T cells, or PBMCs provided the cDNA or gDNA that served as material.

Authors' analysis steps: Estimated nucleated cell counts came from reference gene primer amplification. TCRdb keeps only in-frame clones here, not all; method: immunoSEQ multiplex PCR. Clonal size and the V and J genes are those of that table, whereas D and trimming came from the DNA. The sample lists some 140,000 clones, around 84% occurring once. Recruits, aged roughly 18 to 90 years, lived in 25 or so US areas. Germline V CDR1 and CDR2: SGHTA, FQGTGA. J was trimmed by 0 bases and V by 7 bases; bases with no gene match: 7. The CDR3 extends over 15 amino acids. This sequence originates from a man aged 35-49 years with acute COVID-19. The sample taken for sequencing was PBMCs or T cells enriched from blood (not recorded which). The chain couples TRBV7-3 to TRBJ2-7; 9 bases are a match to TRBD2. In DNA, the CDR3 is TGTGCCAGCACCCGGACTAGCGTATTCTCCTACGAGCAGTACTTC. Translated, it gives CASTRTSVFSYEQYF. Supplemented by reference TRBV7-3 and TRBJ2-7, the full variable domain reads GAGVSQTPSNKVTEKGKYVELRCDPISGHTALYWYRQSLGQGPEFLIYFQGTGAADDSGLPNDRFFAVRPEGSVSTLKIQRTERGDSAVYLCASTRTSVFSYEQYFGPGTRLTVT.